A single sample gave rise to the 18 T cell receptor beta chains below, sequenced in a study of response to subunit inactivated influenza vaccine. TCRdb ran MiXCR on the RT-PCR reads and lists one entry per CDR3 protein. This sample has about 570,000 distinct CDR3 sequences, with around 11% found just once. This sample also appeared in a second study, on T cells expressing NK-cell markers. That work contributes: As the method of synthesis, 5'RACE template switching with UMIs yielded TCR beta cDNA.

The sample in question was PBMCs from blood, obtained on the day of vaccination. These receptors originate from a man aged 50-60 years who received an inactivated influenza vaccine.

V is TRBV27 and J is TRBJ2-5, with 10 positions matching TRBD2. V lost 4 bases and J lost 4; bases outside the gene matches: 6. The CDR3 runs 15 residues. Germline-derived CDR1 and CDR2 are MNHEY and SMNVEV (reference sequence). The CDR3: CASSYSGRPAETQYF. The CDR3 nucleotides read TGTGCCAGCAGTTATAGCGGGAGGCCCGCAGAGACCCAGTACTTC.

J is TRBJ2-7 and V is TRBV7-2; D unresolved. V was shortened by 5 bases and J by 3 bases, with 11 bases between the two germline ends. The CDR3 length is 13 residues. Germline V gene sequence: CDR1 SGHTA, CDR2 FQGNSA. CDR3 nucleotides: TGTGCCAGCAGCGACCGTGATAGCTACGAGCAGTACTTC. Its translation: CASSDRDSYEQYF.

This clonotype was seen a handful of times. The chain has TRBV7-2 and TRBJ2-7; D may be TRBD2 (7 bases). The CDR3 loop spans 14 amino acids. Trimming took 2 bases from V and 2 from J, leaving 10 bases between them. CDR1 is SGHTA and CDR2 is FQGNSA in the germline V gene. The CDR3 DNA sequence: TGTGCCAGCAGCTTATGGCGGGGGCCCTACGAGCAGTACTTC. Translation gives CASSLWRGPYEQYF.

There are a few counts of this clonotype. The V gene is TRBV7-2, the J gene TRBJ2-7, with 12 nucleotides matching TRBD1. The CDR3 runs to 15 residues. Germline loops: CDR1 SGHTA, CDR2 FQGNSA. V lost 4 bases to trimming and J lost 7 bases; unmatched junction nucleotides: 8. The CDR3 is CASSSRDRGLYEQYF. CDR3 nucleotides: TGTGCCAGCAGCTCACGGGACAGGGGGCTTTATGAGCAGTACTTC.

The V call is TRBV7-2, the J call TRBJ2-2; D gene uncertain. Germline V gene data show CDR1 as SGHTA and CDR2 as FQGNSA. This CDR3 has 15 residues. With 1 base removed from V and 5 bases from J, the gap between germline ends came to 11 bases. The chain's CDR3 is CASSLVGLMTGELFF. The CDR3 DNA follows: TGTGCCAGCAGCTTAGTTGGGTTAATGACCGGGGAGCTGTTTTTT.

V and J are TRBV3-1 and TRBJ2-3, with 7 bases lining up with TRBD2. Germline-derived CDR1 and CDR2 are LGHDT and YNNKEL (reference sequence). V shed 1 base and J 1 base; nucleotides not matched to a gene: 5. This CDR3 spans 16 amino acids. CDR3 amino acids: CASSQVFLAGTDTQYF. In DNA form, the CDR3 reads TGTGCCAGCAGCCAAGTGTTCCTAGCGGGCACAGATACGCAGTATTTT.

The CDR3 is CSVEVWRTSGGGSYNEQFF. CDR3 DNA: TGCAGCGTTGAAGTGTGGAGGACTAGCGGAGGCGGCTCCTACAATGAGCAGTTCTTC. This chain uses TRBV29-1 with TRBJ2-1; 10 bases match TRBD2. With V trimmed by 1 base and J by 0 bases, 12 bases remained unmatched. The CDR3 runs to 19 residues. The germline gives CDR1 SQVTM, CDR2 ANQGSEA.

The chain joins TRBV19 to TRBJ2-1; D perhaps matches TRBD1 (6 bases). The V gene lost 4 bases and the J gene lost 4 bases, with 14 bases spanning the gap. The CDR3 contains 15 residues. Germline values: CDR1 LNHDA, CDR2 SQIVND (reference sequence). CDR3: CASSNRASQYNEQFF. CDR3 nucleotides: TGTGCCAGTAGTAACAGGGCGTCCCAATACAATGAGCAGTTCTTC.

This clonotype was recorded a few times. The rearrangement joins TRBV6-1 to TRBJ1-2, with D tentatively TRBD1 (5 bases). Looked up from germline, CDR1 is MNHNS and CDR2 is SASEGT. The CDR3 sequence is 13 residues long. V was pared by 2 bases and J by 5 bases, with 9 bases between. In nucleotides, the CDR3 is TGTGCCAGCAGTGAATTGGGACCATATGGCTACACCTTC. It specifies CASSELGPYGYTF.

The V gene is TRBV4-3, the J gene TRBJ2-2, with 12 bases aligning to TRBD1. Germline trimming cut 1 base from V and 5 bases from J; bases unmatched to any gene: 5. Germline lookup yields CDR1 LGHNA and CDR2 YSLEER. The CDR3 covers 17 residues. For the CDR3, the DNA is TGCGCCAGCAGCCAAGTGGGACAGGGGGCGCGAACCGGGGAGCTGTTTTTT. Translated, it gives CASSQVGQGARTGELFF.

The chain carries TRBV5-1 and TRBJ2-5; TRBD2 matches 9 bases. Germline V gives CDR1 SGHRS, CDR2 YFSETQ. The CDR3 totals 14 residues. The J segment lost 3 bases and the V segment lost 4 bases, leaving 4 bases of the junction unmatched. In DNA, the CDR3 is TGCGCCAGCAGCCGCGGGAGGGCCGAAGAGACCCAGTACTTC. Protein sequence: CASSRGRAEETQYF.

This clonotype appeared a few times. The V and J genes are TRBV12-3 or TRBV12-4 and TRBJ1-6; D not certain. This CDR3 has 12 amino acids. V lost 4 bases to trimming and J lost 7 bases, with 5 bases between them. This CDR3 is CASSSTNSPLHF. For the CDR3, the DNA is TGTGCCAGCAGTTCGACCAATTCACCCCTCCACTTT.

The DNA for the CDR3 is TGTGCCAGCAGAACGGGACAGGCAAACACCGGGGAGCTGTTTTTT. Translating gives CASRTGQANTGELFF. V is TRBV6-1 and J is TRBJ2-2; TRBD1 aligns across 8 bases. The V segment lost 6 bases and the J segment 2 bases; nucleotides outside the gene matches: 5. CDR1 is MNHNS, CDR2 SASEGT, per germline. This CDR3 region has 15 residues.

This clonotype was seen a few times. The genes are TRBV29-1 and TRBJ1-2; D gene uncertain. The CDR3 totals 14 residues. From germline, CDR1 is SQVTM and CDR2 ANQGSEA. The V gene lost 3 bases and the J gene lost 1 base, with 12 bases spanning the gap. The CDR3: CSVDLREINYGYTF. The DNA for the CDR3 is TGCAGCGTTGACCTGAGGGAGATTAACTATGGCTACACCTTC.

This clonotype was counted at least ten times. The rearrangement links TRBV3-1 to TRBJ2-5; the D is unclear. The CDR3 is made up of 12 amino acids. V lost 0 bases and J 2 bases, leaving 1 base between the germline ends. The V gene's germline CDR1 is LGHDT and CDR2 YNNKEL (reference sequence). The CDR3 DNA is TGTGCCAGCAGCCAAGATCAAGAGACCCAGTACTTC. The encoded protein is CASSQDQETQYF.

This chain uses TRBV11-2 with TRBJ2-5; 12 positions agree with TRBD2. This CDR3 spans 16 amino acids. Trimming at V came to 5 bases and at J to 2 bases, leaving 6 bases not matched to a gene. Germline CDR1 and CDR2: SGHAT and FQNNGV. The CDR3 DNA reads TGTGCCAGCAGCCCACACGGACTAGCGGGACAAGAGACCCAGTACTTC. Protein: CASSPHGLAGQETQYF.

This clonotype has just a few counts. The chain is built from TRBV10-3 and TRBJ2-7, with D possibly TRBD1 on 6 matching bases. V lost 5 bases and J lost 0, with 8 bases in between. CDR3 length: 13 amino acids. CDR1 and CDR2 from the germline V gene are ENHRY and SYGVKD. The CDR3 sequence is CAISTGSSYEQYF. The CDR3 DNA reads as TGTGCCATCAGTACAGGGAGCTCCTACGAGCAGTACTTC.

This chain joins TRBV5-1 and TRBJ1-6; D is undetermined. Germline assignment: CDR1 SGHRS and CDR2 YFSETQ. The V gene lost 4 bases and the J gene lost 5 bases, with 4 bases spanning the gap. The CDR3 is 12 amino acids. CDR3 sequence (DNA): TGCGCCAGCAGCGGGGATAATTCACCCCTCCACTTT. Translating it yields CASSGDNSPLHF.